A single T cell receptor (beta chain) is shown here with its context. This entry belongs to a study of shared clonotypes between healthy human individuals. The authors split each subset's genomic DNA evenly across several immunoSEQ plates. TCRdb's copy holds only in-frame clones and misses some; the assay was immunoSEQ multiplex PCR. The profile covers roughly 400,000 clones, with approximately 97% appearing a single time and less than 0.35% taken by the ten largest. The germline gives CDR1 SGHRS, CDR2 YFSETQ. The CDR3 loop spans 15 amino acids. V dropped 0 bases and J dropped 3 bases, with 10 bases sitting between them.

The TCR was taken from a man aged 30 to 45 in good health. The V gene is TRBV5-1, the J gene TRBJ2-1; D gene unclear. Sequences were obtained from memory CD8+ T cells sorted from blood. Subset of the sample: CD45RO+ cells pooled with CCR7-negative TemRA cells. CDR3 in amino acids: CASSLEGNFYNEQFF. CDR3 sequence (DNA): TGCGCCAGCAGCTTGGAGGGCAATTTCTACAATGAGCAGTTCTTC.